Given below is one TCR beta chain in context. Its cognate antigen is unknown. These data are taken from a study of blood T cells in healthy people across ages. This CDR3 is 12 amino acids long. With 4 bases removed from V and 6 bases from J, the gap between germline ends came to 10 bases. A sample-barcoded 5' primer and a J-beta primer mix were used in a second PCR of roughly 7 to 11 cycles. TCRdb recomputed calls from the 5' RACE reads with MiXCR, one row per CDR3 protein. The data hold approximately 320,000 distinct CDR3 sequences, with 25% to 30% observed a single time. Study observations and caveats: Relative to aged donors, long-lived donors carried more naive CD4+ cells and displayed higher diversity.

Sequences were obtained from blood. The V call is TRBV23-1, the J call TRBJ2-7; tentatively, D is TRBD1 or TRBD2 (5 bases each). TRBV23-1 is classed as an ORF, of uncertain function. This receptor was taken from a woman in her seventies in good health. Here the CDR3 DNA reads TGCGCCAGCAGTCGGGGACCTTGCGAGCAGTACTTC. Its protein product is CASSRGPCEQYF.